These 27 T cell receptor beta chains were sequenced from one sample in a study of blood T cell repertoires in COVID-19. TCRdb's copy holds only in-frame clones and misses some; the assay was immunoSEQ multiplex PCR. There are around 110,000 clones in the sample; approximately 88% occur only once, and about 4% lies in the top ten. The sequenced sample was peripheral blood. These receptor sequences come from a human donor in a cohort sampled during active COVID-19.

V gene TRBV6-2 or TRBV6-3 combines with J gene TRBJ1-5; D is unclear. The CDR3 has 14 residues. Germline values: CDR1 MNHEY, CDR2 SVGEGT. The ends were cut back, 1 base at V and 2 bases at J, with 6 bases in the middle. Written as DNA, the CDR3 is TGTGCCAGCAGTTACTACAGTGGCAATCAGCCCCAGCATTTT. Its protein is CASSYYSGNQPQHF.

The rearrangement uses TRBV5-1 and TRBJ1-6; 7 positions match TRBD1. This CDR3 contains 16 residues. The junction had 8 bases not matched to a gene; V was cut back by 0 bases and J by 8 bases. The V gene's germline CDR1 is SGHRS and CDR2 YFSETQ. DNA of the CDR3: TGCGCCAGCAGCTTGGACTCGGGACAGTCTGATTCACCCCTCCACTTT. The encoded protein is CASSLDSGQSDSPLHF.

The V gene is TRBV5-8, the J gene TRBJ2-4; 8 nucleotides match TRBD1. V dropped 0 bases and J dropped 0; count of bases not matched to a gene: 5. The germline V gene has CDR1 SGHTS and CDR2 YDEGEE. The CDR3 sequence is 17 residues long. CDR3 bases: TGTGCCAGCAGCTTGGACCTGACAGGGGTAGCCAAAAACATTCAGTACTTC. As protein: CASSLDLTGVAKNIQYF.

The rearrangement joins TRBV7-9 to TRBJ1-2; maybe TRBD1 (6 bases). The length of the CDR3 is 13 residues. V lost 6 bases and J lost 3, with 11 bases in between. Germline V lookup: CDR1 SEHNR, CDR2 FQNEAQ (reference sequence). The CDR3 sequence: CASRPQGDYGYTF. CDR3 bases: TGTGCCAGCAGGCCACAGGGAGACTATGGCTACACCTTC.

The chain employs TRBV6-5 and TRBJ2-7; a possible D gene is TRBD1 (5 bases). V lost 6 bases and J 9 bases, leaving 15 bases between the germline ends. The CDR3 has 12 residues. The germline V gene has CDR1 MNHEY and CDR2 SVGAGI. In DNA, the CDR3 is TGTGCCAGCAGCAAGGGGCAGGACCCGCAGTACGTC. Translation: CASSKGQDPQYV.

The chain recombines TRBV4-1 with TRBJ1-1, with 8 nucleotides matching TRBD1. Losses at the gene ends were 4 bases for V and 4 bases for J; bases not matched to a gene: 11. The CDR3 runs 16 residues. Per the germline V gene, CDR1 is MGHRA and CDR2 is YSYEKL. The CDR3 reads CASSPFLDRAVTEAFF. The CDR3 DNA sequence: TGCGCCAGCAGCCCATTTCTGGACAGGGCGGTCACTGAAGCTTTCTTT.

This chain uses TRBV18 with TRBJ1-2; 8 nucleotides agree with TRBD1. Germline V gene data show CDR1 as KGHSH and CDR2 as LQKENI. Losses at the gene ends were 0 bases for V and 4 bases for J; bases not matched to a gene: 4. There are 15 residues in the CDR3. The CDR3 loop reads CASSPPSGGGYGYTF. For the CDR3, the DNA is TGTGCCAGCTCACCACCGTCAGGGGGCGGCTATGGCTACACCTTC.

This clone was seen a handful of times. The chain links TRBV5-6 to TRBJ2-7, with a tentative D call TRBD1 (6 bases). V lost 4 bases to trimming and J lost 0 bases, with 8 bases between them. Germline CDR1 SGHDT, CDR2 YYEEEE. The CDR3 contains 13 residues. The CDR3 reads CASSRDTSYEQYF. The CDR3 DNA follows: TGTGCCAGCAGCCGGGACACCTCCTACGAGCAGTACTTC.

Here the CDR3 reads CASSWDRLNTGTFF. CDR3 nucleotides: TGTGCCAGCAGTTGGGACAGGTTGAACACTGGGACTTTCTTT. The chain uses TRBV11-2 and TRBJ1-1, with 8 bases identical to TRBD1. Germline CDR1 is SGHAT and CDR2 is FQNNGV. Trimming removed 6 bases from V and 12 bases from J; junction bases left unmatched: 15. The CDR3 has 14 residues.

The CDR3 loop reads CASSLLVDTQYF. The DNA of the CDR3 is TGTGCCAGCAGCCTCCTCGTCGATACGCAGTATTTT. The genes are TRBV13 and TRBJ2-3, with no clear D. V dropped 5 bases and J dropped 6 bases, with 9 bases sitting between them. The CDR3 contains 12 residues. CDR1 and CDR2 from the germline V gene are PRHDT and FYEKMQ (reference sequence).

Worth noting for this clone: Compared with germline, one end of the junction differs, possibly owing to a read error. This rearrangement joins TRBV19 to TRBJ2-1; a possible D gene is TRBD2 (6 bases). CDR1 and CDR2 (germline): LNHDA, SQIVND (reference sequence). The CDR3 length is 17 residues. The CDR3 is CATGRRETSRSFNEQFF. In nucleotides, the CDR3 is TGTGCCACAGGGAGGAGGGAAACGTCCCGCTCCTTCAATGAGCAGTTCTTC. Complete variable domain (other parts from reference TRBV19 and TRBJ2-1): DGGITQSPKYLFRKEGQNVTLSCEQNLNHDAMYWYRQDPGQGLRLIYYSQIVNDFQKGDIAEGYSVSREKKESFPLTVTSAQKNPTAFYLCATGRRETSRSFNEQFFGPGTRLTVL.

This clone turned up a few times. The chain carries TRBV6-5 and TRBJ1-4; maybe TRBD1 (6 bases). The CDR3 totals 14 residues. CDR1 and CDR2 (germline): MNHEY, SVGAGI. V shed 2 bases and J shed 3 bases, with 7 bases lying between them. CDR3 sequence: CASSYQGPNEKLFF. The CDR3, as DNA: TGTGCCAGCAGTTACCAGGGGCCTAATGAAAAACTGTTTTTT.

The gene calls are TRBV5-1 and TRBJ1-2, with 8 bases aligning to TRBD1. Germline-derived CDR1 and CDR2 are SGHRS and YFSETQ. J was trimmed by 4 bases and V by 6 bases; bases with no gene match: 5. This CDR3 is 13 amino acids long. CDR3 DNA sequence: TGCGCCAGCACCTCAGGACAGGGCTATGGCTACACCTTC. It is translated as CASTSGQGYGYTF.

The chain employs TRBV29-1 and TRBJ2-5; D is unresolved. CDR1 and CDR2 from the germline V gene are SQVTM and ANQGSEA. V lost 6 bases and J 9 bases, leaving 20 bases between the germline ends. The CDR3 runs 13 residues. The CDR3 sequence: CSVASRLARAQYF. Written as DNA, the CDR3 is TGCAGCGTCGCGTCGCGCCTCGCTCGGGCCCAGTACTTC. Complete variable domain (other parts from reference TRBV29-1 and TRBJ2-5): SAVISQKPSRDICQRGTSLTIQCQVDSQVTMMFWYRQQPGQSLTLIATANQGSEATYESGFVIDKFPISRPNLTFSTLTVSNMSPEDSSIYLCSVASRLARAQYFGPGTRLLVL.

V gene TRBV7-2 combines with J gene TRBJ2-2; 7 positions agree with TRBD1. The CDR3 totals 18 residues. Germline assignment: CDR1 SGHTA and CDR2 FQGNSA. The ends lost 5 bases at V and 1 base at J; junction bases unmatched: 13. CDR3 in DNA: TGTGCCAGCAGCCACCACGTCGGGCAGGGGGTGAACACCGGGGAGCTGTTTTTT. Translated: CASSHHVGQGVNTGELFF.

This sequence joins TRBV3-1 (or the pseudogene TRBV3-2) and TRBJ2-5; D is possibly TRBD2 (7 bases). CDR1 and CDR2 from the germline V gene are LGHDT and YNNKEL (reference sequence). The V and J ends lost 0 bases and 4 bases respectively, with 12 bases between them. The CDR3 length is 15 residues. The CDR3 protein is CASSQDPGGAETQYF. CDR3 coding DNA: TGTGCCAGCAGCCAAGATCCGGGGGGCGCAGAGACCCAGTACTTC.

The CDR3 region is CASSRYASGTSTDTQYF. The DNA for the CDR3 is TGCGCCAGCAGCAGATATGCTAGCGGGACTAGCACAGATACGCAGTATTTT. This chain joins TRBV4-3 and TRBJ2-3; 9 bases line up with TRBD2. Trimming at V came to 5 bases and at J to 0 bases, leaving 9 bases not matched to a gene. The CDR3 spans 17 residues. Germline V gene data show CDR1 as LGHNA and CDR2 as YSLEER.

CDR3 DNA sequence: TGTGCCAGTAGTCCTGGACTTGGGTTTAGCAATCAGCCCCAGCATTTT. Translation: CASSPGLGFSNQPQHF. The chain recombines TRBV19 with TRBJ1-5; D unresolved. Deletions cut 5 bases from V and 0 bases from J, with 14 bases between. This CDR3 contains 16 residues. Germline V gives CDR1 LNHDA, CDR2 SQIVND (reference sequence).

CDR3 protein: CASSLSIRHTSFGEQFF. The DNA of the CDR3 is TGTGCCAGCAGTTTATCGATTAGACACACGTCCTTTGGTGAGCAGTTCTTC. The chain joins TRBV27 to TRBJ2-1; D not resolved. Germline CDR1 is MNHEY and CDR2 is SMNVEV (reference sequence). The ends were cut back, 0 bases at V and 9 bases at J, with 21 bases in the middle. The CDR3 has 17 amino acids.

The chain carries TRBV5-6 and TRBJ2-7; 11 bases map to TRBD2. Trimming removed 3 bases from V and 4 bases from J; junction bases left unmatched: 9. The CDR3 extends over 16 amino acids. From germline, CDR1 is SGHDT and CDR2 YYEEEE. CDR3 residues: CASSWFGLAGGYEQYF. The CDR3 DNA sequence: TGTGCCAGCAGCTGGTTTGGCCTAGCGGGAGGTTACGAGCAGTACTTC. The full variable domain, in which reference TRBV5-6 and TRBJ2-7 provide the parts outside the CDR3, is DAGVTQSPTHLIKTRGQQVTLRCSPKSGHDTVSWYQQALGQGPQFIFQYYEEEERQRGNFPDRFSGHQFPNYSSELNVNALLLGDSALYLCASSWFGLAGGYEQYFGPGTRLTVT.

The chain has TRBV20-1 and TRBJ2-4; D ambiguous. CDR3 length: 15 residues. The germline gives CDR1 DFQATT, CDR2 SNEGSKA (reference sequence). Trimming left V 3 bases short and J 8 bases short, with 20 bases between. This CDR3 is CSASTGEEIKDIQYF. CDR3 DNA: TGCAGTGCTAGTACGGGTGAGGAAATAAAGGACATTCAGTACTTC.

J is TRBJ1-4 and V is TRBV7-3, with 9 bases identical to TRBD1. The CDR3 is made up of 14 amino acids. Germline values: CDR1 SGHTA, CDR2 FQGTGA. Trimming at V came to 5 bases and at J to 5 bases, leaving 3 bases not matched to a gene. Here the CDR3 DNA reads TGTGCCAGCAGCCAGACAGGGGGGAATGAAAAACTGTTTTTT. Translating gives CASSQTGGNEKLFF. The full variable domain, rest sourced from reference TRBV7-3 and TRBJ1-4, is GAGVSQTPSNKVTEKGKYVELRCDPISGHTALYWYRQSLGQGPEFLIYFQGTGAADDSGLPNDRFFAVRPEGSVSTLKIQRTERGDSAVYLCASSQTGGNEKLFFGSGTQLSVL.

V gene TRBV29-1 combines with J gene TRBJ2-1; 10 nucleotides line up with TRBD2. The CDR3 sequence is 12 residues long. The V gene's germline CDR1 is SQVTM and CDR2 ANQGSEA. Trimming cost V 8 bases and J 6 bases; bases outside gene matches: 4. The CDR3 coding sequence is TGCAGCCTCTCTAGCGGGAGCAATGAGCAGTTCTTC. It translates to CSLSSGSNEQFF.

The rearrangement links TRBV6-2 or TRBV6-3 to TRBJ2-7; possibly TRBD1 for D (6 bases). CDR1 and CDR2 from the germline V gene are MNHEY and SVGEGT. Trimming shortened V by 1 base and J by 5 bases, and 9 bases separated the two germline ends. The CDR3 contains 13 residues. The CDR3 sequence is CASSYYRTDEQYF. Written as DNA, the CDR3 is TGTGCCAGCAGTTACTATAGGACAGACGAGCAGTACTTC.

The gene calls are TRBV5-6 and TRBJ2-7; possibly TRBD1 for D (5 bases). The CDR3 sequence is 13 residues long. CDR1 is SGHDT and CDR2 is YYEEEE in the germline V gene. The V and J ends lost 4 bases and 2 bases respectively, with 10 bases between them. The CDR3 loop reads CASSGDSPYEQYF. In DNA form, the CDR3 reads TGTGCCAGCAGCGGTGACAGCCCCTACGAGCAGTACTTC.

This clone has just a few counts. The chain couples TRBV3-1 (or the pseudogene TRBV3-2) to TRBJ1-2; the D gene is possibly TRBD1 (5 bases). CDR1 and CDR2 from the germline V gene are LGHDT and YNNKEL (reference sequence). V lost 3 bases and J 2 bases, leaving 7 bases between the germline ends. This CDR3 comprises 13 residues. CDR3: CASSQEGNYGYTF. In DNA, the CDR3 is TGTGCCAGCAGCCAGGAGGGGAACTATGGCTACACCTTC.

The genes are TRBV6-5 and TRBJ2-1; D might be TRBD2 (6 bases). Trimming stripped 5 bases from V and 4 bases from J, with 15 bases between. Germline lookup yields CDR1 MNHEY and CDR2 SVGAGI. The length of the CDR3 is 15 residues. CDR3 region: CASSPGLIRYNEQFF. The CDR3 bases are TGTGCCAGCAGTCCGGGACTTATTCGATACAATGAGCAGTTCTTC.